The 9 T cell receptor beta chains listed next were all sequenced from one sample in a study of beta chain features in type 1 diabetes. The whole isolated RNA underwent reverse transcription, so sequencing captured expressed TCRB transcripts. Assay used: immunoSEQ multiplex PCR; TCRdb lists only in-frame clones, some missing. The sample contains 400,000 or so clones, over 10% of which appear only once. These receptors have no identified antigens. General study results and limits: Moderately but significantly shorter TCRB CDR3s were found in Type 1 diabetes patients in all four CD4+ subsets.

Sequenced sample: naive CD4+ T cells from blood. All receptors derive from a woman under 30 with type 1 diabetes.

This rearrangement joins TRBV6-5 to TRBJ1-2; D is possibly TRBD1 (6 bases). The CDR3 covers 11 residues. Germline values: CDR1 MNHEY, CDR2 SVGAGI. Trimming removed 7 bases at V and 8 bases at J, with 11 bases between. CDR3 sequence (DNA): TGTGCCAGCACCGGACAGTACGGCTACACCTTC. Amino acid sequence: CASTGQYGYTF.

V and J are TRBV5-1 and TRBJ2-5, with TRBD2 matching 7 bases. The J segment lost 2 bases and the V segment lost 0 bases, leaving 7 bases of the junction unmatched. Germline lookup yields CDR1 SGHRS and CDR2 YFSETQ. The CDR3 loop spans 16 amino acids. The chain's CDR3 is CASSLGTASGQETQYF. The DNA for the CDR3 is TGCGCCAGCAGCTTGGGGACTGCTAGCGGTCAAGAGACCCAGTACTTC.

V gene TRBV29-1 combines with J gene TRBJ1-1; TRBD1 matches at 8 bases. Germline-derived CDR1 and CDR2 are SQVTM and ANQGSEA. This CDR3 comprises 15 residues. J was trimmed by 3 bases and V by 7 bases; bases with no gene match: 13. CDR3 coding DNA: TGCAGCGGAGGAGATTTTCAGGGGGCCTACACTGAAGCTTTCTTT. Encoded protein: CSGGDFQGAYTEAFF.

The chain is built from TRBV6-5 and TRBJ2-2; 9 positions match TRBD2. Germline-derived CDR1 and CDR2 are MNHEY and SVGAGI. Trimming removed 6 bases from V and 6 bases from J; junction bases left unmatched: 8. This CDR3 is built from 15 residues. CDR3 DNA sequence: TGTGCCAGCAGAGATCCGGGACTAGCAGCCGGGGAGCTGTTTTTT. Encoded protein: CASRDPGLAAGELFF.

The gene calls are TRBV9 and TRBJ1-6, with D possibly matching TRBD1 (6 bases). The germline gives CDR1 SGDLS, CDR2 YYNGEE. Between the trimmed V and J ends, which lost 2 bases and 0 bases, there was a span of 12 bases. The CDR3 is made up of 17 amino acids. The DNA of the CDR3 is TGTGCCAGCAGCGTCGGACAGCCGAGCTCCTATAATTCACCCCTCCACTTT. Translating it yields CASSVGQPSSYNSPLHF.

Only a few counts were recorded for this clone. The chain links TRBV19 to TRBJ2-4; D remains ambiguous. Trimming removed 5 bases at V and 9 bases at J, with 11 bases between. CDR3 length: 12 amino acids. Germline V gene sequence: CDR1 LNHDA, CDR2 SQIVND (reference sequence). CDR3 DNA: TGTGCCAGTAGTCTGCGGCAGAGCATTCAGTACTTC. Its protein product is CASSLRQSIQYF.

V and J are TRBV7-2 and TRBJ2-3; maybe TRBD1 (5 bases). CDR1 is SGHTA, CDR2 FQGNSA, per germline. There are 14 residues in the CDR3. V was clipped by 5 bases and J by 6 bases, with 15 bases between them. The CDR3 DNA sequence: TGTGCCAGCAGCAGAAACCAGGGTGGGGATACGCAGTATTTT. Its protein is CASSRNQGGDTQYF.

The J gene is TRBJ2-1, the V gene TRBV11-3, with a weak D call TRBD1 (5 bases). The CDR3 is 15 amino acids. Trimming removed 2 bases from V and 3 bases from J, with 11 bases in between. CDR1 and CDR2 (germline): SGHNT, YENEEA. CDR3 sequence (DNA): TGTGCCAGCAGCTTAAGACAGACCAACTACAATGAGCAGTTCTTC. It translates to CASSLRQTNYNEQFF.

The chain joins TRBV19 to TRBJ1-1; D not resolved. This CDR3 contains 13 residues. V was clipped by 3 bases and J by 7 bases, with 12 bases between them. Germline V gene lookup returns CDR1 LNHDA and CDR2 SQIVND (reference sequence). The CDR3 here is CASSIMPGNEAFF. The CDR3 nucleotides read TGTGCCAGTAGTATTATGCCTGGCAATGAAGCTTTCTTT.